This T cell receptor (beta chain) was sequenced for a study of PD-1 blockade in mismatch repair-deficient tumors. About the study: All were previously treated, progressing patients with around 12 mismatch repair-deficient cancer types.

TCRdb's table, derived via immunoSEQ multiplex PCR, lists solely in-frame clones and lacks some. The sample carries some 110,000 clones, over 60% recorded once. With 5 bases removed from V and 14 bases from J, the gap between germline ends came to 18 bases. The germline V gene has CDR1 KGHSH and CDR2 LQKENI. The length of the CDR3 is 13 residues. All patients were mismatch repair deficient, assessed by either PCR or immunohistochemistry. Study-wide points: Tumor-resident clones, often undetectable pretreatment in blood, expanded then contracted after pembrolizumab.

Comment on this clone: The antigen remains unidentified.

V usage is TRBV18 and J usage is TRBJ1-4; the D gene is possibly TRBD1 (6 bases). The receptor was isolated from an adult with mismatch repair-deficient cancer. Sequenced here: peripheral blood, sampled around 60 weeks after starting pembrolizumab. The CDR3 nucleotides are TGTGCCAGCTCAGCGACAGGCGGCCCGCCGCTGTTTTTT. It yields the protein CASSATGGPPLFF.